The TCR beta chain described here comes from a study of graft-versus-host responses after intestinal transplantation. Deletions cut 7 bases from V and 1 base from J, with 11 bases between. This CDR3 contains 13 residues. Germline V gene sequence: CDR1 SGHTS, CDR2 YDEGEE. Using immunoSEQ multiplex PCR, the repertoire was profiled, and TCRdb retains in-frame clones only, with some absent. The data contain about 86,000 clones, 88% of them singletons. This clone was detected once. The antigen is undetermined. The TCR originated in a human donor who was the organ donor for an intestinal transplant. V and J are TRBV5-8 and TRBJ2-5; D remains unclear. This sample comprised unstimulated CD4+ T cells sorted from spleen or lymph node cells, obtained before transplant. The CDR3: CASERWRQETQYF. As DNA, the CDR3 is TGTGCCAGCGAGAGGTGGCGCCAAGAGACCCAGTACTTC.